Reported below is one T cell receptor beta chain. The V and J ends lost 2 bases and 5 bases respectively, with 15 bases between them. CDR1 is SEHNR and CDR2 is FQNEAQ in the germline V gene (reference sequence). The CDR3 is 15 residues long. Assay: immunoSEQ multiplex PCR; the TCRdb copy retains only in-frame clones and omits some. The table has more than 85,000 clones, 90% to 95% seen once. This sample was taken from a study of T cell changes during pregnancy in multiple sclerosis. The receptor's source is a female donor with multiple sclerosis, enrolled in a pregnancy study. J is TRBJ1-1 and V is TRBV7-9; perhaps TRBD1 as D (6 bases). The input for sequencing was peripheral blood, taken in the second trimester of pregnancy. CDR3 DNA sequence: TGTGCCAGCAGCTTACATAGGGGGAATGGAACTGAAGCTTTCTTT. Residues: CASSLHRGNGTEAFF.